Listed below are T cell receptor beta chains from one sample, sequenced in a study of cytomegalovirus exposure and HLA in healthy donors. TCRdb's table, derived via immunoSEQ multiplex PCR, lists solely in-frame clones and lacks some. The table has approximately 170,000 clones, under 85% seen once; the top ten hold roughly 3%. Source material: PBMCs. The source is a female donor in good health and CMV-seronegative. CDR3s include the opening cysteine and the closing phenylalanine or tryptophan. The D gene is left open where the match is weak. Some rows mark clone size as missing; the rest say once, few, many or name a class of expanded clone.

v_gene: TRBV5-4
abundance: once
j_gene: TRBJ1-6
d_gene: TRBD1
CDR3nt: TGTGCCAGCAGCCAGACAGGGACCCTCAGCTCCTATAATTCACCCCTCCACTTT
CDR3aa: CASSQTGTLSSYNSPLHF

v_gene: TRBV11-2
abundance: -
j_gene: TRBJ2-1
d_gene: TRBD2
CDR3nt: TGTGCCAGCATCAACCGTAATAGCGGGAGTAATGAGCAGTTCTTC
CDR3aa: CASINRNSGSNEQFF

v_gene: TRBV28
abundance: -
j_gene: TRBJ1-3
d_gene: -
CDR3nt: TGTGCCAGCAGTTTATTAACTGGAAACACCATATATTTT
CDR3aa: CASSLLTGNTIYF

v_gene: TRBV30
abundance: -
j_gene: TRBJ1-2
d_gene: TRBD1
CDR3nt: TGTGCCTCCGACCGACAGGGGGACAACTATGGCTACACCTTC
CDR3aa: CASDRQGDNYGYTF

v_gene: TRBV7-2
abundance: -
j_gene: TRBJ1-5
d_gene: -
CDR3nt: TGTGCCAGCAGCTTAGAACAGGGCGGCAATCAGCCCCAGCATTTT
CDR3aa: CASSLEQGGNQPQHF

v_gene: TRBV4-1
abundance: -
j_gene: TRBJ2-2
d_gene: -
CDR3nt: TGCGCCAGCAGCCAAGCGGACAAGAACACCGGGGAGCTGTTTTTT
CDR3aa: CASSQADKNTGELFF

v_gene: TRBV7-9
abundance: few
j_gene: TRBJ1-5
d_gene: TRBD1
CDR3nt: TGTGCCAGCAGCTTAGGGACAGGGGTTCAGCCCCAGCATTTT
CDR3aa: CASSLGTGVQPQHF

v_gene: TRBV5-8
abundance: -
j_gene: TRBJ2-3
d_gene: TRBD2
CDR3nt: TGTGCCAGCAGCTTGGCCTCGGGAGGTTGGCGTACAGATACGCAGTATTTT
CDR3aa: CASSLASGGWRTDTQYF

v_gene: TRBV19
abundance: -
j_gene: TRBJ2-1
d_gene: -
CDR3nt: TGTGCCAGTAGTGTCGCGAGCTCCTACAATGAGCAGTTCTTC
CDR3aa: CASSVASSYNEQFF

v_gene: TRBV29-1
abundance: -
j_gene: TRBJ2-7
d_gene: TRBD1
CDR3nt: TGCAGCGTTCGACAGGGCGGCGAGCAGTACTTC
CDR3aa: CSVRQGGEQYF

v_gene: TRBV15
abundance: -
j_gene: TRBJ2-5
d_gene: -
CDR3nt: TGTGCCACCAGCAGAGCTTCAGGGTACCAAGAGACCCAGTACTTC
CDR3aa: CATSRASGYQETQYF

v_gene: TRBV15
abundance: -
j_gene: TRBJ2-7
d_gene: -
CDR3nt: TGTGCCACCAGCAGTGATGCAGGGGATTCGGTCTACGAGCAGTACTTC
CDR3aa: CATSSDAGDSVYEQYF

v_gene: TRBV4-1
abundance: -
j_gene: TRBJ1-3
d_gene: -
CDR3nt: TGCGCCAGCAGCCAAGGGTTTCGGGGGTCTGGAAACACCATATATTTT
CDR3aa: CASSQGFRGSGNTIYF

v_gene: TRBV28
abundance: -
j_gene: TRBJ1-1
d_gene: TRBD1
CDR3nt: TGTGCCAGCAGTTTGACAGGGGGCTTTGAAGCTTTCTTT
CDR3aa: CASSLTGGFEAFF

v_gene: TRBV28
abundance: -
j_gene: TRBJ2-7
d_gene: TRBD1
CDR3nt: TGTGCCAGCAGACCCCTCGGGACAGGTGCTTCCTACGAGCAGTACTTC
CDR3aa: CASRPLGTGASYEQYF

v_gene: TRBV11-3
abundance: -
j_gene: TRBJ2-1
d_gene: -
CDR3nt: TGTGCCAGCAGCTTAAACAGGAACAATGAGCAGTTCTTC
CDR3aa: CASSLNRNNEQFF

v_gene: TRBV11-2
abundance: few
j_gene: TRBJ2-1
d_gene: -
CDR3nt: TGTGCCAGCAGCTTGGGAAGGGGCACGTACAATGAGCAGTTCTTC
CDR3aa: CASSLGRGTYNEQFF

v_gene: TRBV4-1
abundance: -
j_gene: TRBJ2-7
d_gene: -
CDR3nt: TGCGCCAGCAGCCAGGTGAAGAGCGAACGCTACGAGCAGTACTTC
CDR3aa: CASSQVKSERYEQYF

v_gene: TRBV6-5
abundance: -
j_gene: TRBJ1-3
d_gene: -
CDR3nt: TGTGCCAGCGTTAGCTCTGGAAACACCATATATTTT
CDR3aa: CASVSSGNTIYF

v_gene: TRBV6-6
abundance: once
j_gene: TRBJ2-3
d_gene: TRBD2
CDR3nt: TGTGCCAGCAGTTACCTGCGGGGGAGGGGCACAGATACGCAGTATTTT
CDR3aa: CASSYLRGRGTDTQYF

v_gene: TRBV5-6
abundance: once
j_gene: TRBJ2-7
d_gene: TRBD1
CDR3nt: TGTGCCAGCAGCTTGATGGGACAGTCCTACGAGCAGTACTTC
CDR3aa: CASSLMGQSYEQYF

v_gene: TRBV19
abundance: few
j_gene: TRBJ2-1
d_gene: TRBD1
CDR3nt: TGTGCCAGTTCGTACAGGGGGGTGACTGAGCAGTTCTTC
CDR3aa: CASSYRGVTEQFF

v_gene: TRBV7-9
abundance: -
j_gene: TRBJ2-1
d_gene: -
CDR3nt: TGTGCCAGCAGCCTTTCGGGGGAGGTCGGGAATGAGCAGTTCTTC
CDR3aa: CASSLSGEVGNEQFF

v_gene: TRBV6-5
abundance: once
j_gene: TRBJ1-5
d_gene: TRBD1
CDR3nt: TGTGCCAGCAGTTCTTCCGCAGGGGGTCAGCCCCAGCATTTT
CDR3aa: CASSSSAGGQPQHF

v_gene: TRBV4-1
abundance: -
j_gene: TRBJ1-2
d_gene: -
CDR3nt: TGCGCCAGCAGCCAAGAAGAGGGGGGGCGCATCTATGGCTACACCTTC
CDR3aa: CASSQEEGGRIYGYTF

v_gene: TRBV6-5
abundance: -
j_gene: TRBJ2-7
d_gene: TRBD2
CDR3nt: TGTGCCAGCAGACTGACTAGCGGCTCCTACGAGCAGTACTTC
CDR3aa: CASRLTSGSYEQYF

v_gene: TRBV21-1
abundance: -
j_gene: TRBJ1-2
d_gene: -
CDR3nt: TGTGCCAGCAGCAAACAGAACTATGGCTACACCTTC
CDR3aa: CASSKQNYGYTF

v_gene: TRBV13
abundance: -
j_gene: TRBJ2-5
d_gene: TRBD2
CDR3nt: TGTGCCAGCAGCTTACGGGCGACGGGGGGGCAAGAGACCCAGTACTTC
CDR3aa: CASSLRATGGQETQYF

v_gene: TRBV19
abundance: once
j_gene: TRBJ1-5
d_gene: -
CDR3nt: TGTGCCGCCTGTAGCGGTGGGCCCCAGCATTTT
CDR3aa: CAACSGGPQHF

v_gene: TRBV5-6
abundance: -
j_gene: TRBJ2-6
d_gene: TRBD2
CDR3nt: TGTGCCAGCACCACCGGGGGGTCCGGAGTCCTGACTTTC
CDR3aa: CASTTGGSGVLTF

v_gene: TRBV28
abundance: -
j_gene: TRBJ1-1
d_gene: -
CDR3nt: TGTGCCAGCAGCCGGGGGGGGATTAATGAAGCTTTCTTT
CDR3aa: CASSRGGINEAFF

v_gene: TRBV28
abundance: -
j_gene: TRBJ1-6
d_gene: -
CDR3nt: TGTGCCAGCAGCGTTGCCGGGCAGGGGACCTATAATTCACCCCTCCACTTT
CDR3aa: CASSVAGQGTYNSPLHF

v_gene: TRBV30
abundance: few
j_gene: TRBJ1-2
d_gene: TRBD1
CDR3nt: TGTGCCTGGAGTGCCTGGGACAGGGCCTCCTATGGCTACACCTTC
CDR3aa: CAWSAWDRASYGYTF

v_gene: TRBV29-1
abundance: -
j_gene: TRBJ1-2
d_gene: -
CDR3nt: TGCAGCGGCGGTGGTGGGGGGATTAACTATGGCTACACCTTC
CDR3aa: CSGGGGGINYGYTF

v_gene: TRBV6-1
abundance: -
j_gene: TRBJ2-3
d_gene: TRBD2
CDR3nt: TGTGCCAGCAGTGAAGTCCAGGCCGGGGGGACAGATACGCAGTATTTT
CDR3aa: CASSEVQAGGTDTQYF

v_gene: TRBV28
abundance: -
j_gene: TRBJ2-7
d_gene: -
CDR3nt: TGTGCCAGCAGTTTGGACTTCTACGAGCAGTACTTC
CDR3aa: CASSLDFYEQYF

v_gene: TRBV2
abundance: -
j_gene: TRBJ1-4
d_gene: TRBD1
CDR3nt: TGTGCCAGCAGTCACCGGGACAGGGATTTGTTTGGAAAACTGTTTTTT
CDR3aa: CASSHRDRDLFGKLFF

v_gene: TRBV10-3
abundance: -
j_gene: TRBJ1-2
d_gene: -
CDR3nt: TGTGCCATCAGTGAGTCCGGGGTATCCTATGGCTACACCTTC
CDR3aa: CAISESGVSYGYTF

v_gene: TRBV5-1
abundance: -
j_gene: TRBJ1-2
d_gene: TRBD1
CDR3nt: TGCGCCAGCAGCTCGCGACAGGGTAACTATGGCTACACCTTC
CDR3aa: CASSSRQGNYGYTF

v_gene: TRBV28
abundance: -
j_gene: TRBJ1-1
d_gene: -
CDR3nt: TGTGCCAGCAGTTTACCGCAGGGATACACTGAAGCTTTCTTT
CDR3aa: CASSLPQGYTEAFF

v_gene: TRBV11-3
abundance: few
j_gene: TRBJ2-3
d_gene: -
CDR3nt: TGTGCCAGCAGCCGACGGGACTTTACAGATACGCAGTATTTT
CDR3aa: CASSRRDFTDTQYF

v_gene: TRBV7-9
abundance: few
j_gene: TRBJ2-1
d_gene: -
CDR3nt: TGTGCCAGCAGCTTAGGGCGGGGCTCCTACAATGAGCAGTTCTTC
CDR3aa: CASSLGRGSYNEQFF

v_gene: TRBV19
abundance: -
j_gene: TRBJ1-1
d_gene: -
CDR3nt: TGTGCCAGTACCATCAGGGGCGATTGGACTGAAGCTTTCTTT
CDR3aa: CASTIRGDWTEAFF

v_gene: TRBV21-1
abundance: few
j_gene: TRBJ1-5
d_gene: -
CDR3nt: TGTGCCAGCAGCAAAGGCAGGGAAGGGCCCCAGCATTTT
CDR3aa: CASSKGREGPQHF

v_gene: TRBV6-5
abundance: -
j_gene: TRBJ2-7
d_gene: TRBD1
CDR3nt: TGTGCCAGCAGTTGGACAGGGACTCACGAGCAGTACTTC
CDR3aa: CASSWTGTHEQYF

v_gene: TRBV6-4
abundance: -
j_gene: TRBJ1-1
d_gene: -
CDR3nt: TGTGCCAGCAGTGACTATATGAACACTGAAGCTTTCTTT
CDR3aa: CASSDYMNTEAFF

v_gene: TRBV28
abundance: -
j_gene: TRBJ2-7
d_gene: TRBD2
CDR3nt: TGTGCCAGCAGCTTCCTACGTAGCGGGGACTACGAGCAGTACTTC
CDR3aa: CASSFLRSGDYEQYF

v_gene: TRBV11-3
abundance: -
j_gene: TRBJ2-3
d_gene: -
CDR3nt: TGTGCCAGCAGCTTAGTCAGGGGCTCAGATACGCAGTATTTT
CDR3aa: CASSLVRGSDTQYF

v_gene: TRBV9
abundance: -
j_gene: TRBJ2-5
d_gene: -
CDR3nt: TGTGCCAGCAGCGTCCGTTCCTCGGGGGAGACCCAGTACTTC
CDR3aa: CASSVRSSGETQYF

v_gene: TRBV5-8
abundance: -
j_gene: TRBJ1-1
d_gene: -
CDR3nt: TGTGCCAGCAGCAACACTCTGGGGGGGGCTGAAGCTTTCTTT
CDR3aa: CASSNTLGGAEAFF